These T cell receptor beta chains were read from a single sample in a study of Graves' ophthalmopathy and Graves' hyperthyroidism. TCRdb ran MiXCR on the multiplex PCR reads and lists one entry per CDR3 protein. The table records around 170,000 distinct CDR3 sequences, approximately 38% of them present only once. Sequencing was done on a sample of peripheral blood. These receptors were collected from a woman in her thirties or forties with Graves' ophthalmopathy. The CDR3 runs from the conserved cysteine through the conserved F or W. D genes are given only for firm matches. Size is omitted from some rows. Given values are once, few, many or a class for expanded clones.

D,V,size,J,CDR3,DNA
-,TRBV7-2,few,TRBJ2-7,CASRRLDGSSYEQYF,TGTGCCAGCAGGAGGCTTGACGGGAGCTCCTACGAGCAGTACTTC
-,TRBV12-3/TRBV12-4,many,TRBJ2-5,CASSFVVETQYF,TGTGCCAGCAGTTTCGTGGTAGAGACCCAGTACTTC
TRBD1,TRBV19,many,TRBJ2-7,CASSKDRRSYEQYF,TGTGCCAGTAGTAAGGACAGGAGGTCCTACGAGCAGTACTTC
-,TRBV12-3/TRBV12-4,once,TRBJ1-2,CASSSGFGRLTF,TGTGCCAGCAGTTCTGGCTTTGGGAGACTCACCTTC
-,TRBV6-2/TRBV6-3,many,TRBJ1-6,CASSSTGNSPLHF,TGTGCCAGCAGTTCCACAGGAAATTCACCCCTCCACTTT
TRBD2,TRBV5-1,many,TRBJ2-7,CASSSTPTSGGSEQYF,TGCGCCAGCAGCTCCACACCGACTAGCGGGGGGTCCGAGCAGTACTTC
TRBD1,TRBV6-1,many,TRBJ1-5,CASSRTGGARNQPQHF,TGTGCCAGCAGCCGGACAGGGGGCGCGAGGAATCAGCCCCAGCATTTT
TRBD2,TRBV10-3,many,TRBJ2-7,CAISESPGGYEQYF,TGTGCCATCAGTGAGTCGCCGGGAGGGTACGAGCAGTACTTC
-,TRBV6-1,-,TRBJ2-5,CASSEVSLRGRETQYF,TGTGCCAGCAGTGAGGTTTCCTTAAGGGGTCGAGAGACCCAGTACTTC
TRBD1,TRBV9,many,TRBJ2-3,CASSEDRVEDTQYF,TGTGCCAGCAGCGAGGACAGGGTTGAAGATACGCAGTATTTT
-,TRBV19,many,TRBJ1-5,CASSISPYSNQPQHF,TGTGCCAGTAGTATTTCCCCGTATAGCAATCAGCCCCAGCATTTT
TRBD1,TRBV6-5,-,TRBJ2-5,CASRYRDRGPETQYF,TGTGCCAGCAGATACCGGGACAGGGGTCCGGAGACCCAGTACTTC
-,TRBV12-3/TRBV12-4,many,TRBJ1-5,CASSWSNDQPQHF,TGTGCCAGCAGTTGGTCAAACGATCAGCCCCAGCATTTT
TRBD1,TRBV29-1,few,TRBJ1-2,CSVGYPGTGKKRGYTF,TGCAGCGTCGGCTATCCCGGGACAGGGAAGAAACGCGGCTACACCTTC
-,TRBV6-1,once,TRBJ1-3,CASMSTGNTIYF,TGTGCCAGCATGTCAACTGGAAACACCATATATTTT
-,TRBV6-1,many,TRBJ2-7,CASSEGLKQYF,TGTGCCAGCAGTGAGGGTCTTAAGCAGTACTTC
-,TRBV12-3/TRBV12-4,-,TRBJ1-2,CASSLYQTANYGYTF,TGTGCCAGCAGTTTATATCAGACCGCTAACTATGGCTACACCTTC
-,TRBV12-3/TRBV12-4,-,TRBJ2-7,CASSLVRGATASSYEQYF,TGTGCCAGCAGTTTGGTTAGGGGCGCCACTGCAAGCTCCTACGAGCAGTACTTC
-,TRBV7-2,-,TRBJ2-5,CASSSGWETQYF,TGTGCCAGCAGCTCAGGATGGGAGACCCAGTACTTC
-,TRBV6-5,many,TRBJ1-2,CASSLDSYYGYTF,TGTGCCAGCAGCCTGGACAGCTACTATGGCTACACCTTC
TRBD1,TRBV30,many,TRBJ1-6,CAWNPGQGGRSSPLHF,TGTGCCTGGAATCCCGGACAGGGGGGACGGAGTTCACCCCTCCACTTT
-,TRBV7-2,many,TRBJ1-1,CASSPARGANTEAFF,TGTGCCAGCAGCCCTGCGCGGGGGGCAAACACTGAAGCTTTCTTT
-,TRBV6-1,few,TRBJ1-2,CASRPFDIPDYGYTF,TGTGCCAGCAGACCCTTTGACATTCCGGACTATGGCTACACCTTC
-,TRBV7-9,many,TRBJ1-6,CASSPVTVGSPLHF,TGTGCCAGCAGCCCCGTAACAGTAGGTTCACCCCTCCACTTT
-,TRBV11-2,-,TRBJ2-5,CASSAGGAGGETQYF,TGTGCCAGCAGCGCCGGGGGGGCAGGGGGAGAGACCCAGTACTTC
-,TRBV20-1,-,TRBJ1-1,CSARRPGGRTEAFF,TGCAGTGCTAGAAGACCCGGGGGCAGGACTGAAGCTTTCTTT
TRBD1,TRBV12-3/TRBV12-4,many,TRBJ1-2,CASSLAAGGGGYTF,TGTGCCAGCAGCCTCGCGGCAGGGGGTGGTGGCTACACCTTC
TRBD2,TRBV6-1,-,TRBJ2-5,CASSVTSGIDIPSRETQYF,TGTGCCAGCAGTGTAACTAGCGGGATAGATATCCCCTCCCGAGAGACCCAGTACTTC
TRBD1,TRBV7-2,many,TRBJ1-6,CASSTNDRVGSPLHF,TGTGCCAGCAGCACGAACGACAGGGTTGGTTCACCCCTCCACTTT
-,TRBV15,-,TRBJ2-7,CATSSGLFPYEQYF,TGTGCCACCAGCAGTGGACTATTCCCCTACGAGCAGTACTTC
-,TRBV27,many,TRBJ1-5,CASSLWSADNQPQHF,TGTGCCAGCAGTTTATGGTCGGCAGACAATCAGCCCCAGCATTTT
TRBD2,TRBV2,-,TRBJ2-7,CASRTRTSGYYEQYF,TGTGCCAGCAGGACTAGGACTAGCGGATACTACGAGCAGTACTTC
TRBD1,TRBV6-1,many,TRBJ2-4,CASSVPGTGQNIQYF,TGTGCCAGCAGTGTCCCTGGGACAGGGCAAAACATTCAGTACTTC
-,TRBV7-3,many,TRBJ1-1,CASSLTEVDAEAFF,TGTGCCAGCAGTTTGACCGAGGTGGATGCTGAAGCTTTCTTT
TRBD1,TRBV28,many,TRBJ1-1,CASSTSGGAYTEAFF,TGTGCCAGCAGTACATCAGGGGGCGCGTACACTGAAGCTTTCTTT
-,TRBV6-5,many,TRBJ1-2,CASSYGGSNYGYTF,TGTGCCAGCAGTTACGGGGGCAGTAACTATGGCTACACCTTC
-,TRBV2,-,TRBJ2-6,CASNAGANVLTF,TGTGCCAGCAATGCTGGGGCCAACGTCCTGACTTTC
-,TRBV7-2,-,TRBJ1-1,CASSLGFWEGGAFF,TGTGCCAGCAGCTTAGGGTTCTGGGAGGGGGGAGCTTTCTTT
TRBD1,TRBV28,many,TRBJ2-7,CASSSTGTGGEQYF,TGTGCCAGCAGTTCAACCGGGACAGGGGGCGAGCAGTACTTC
-,TRBV7-2,many,TRBJ2-7,CASSRGSYEQYF,TGTGCCAGCAGCAGAGGCTCCTACGAGCAGTACTTC
-,TRBV7-2,-,TRBJ2-7,CASSSGLYEGYEQYF,TGTGCCAGCAGCTCCGGACTCTACGAGGGCTACGAGCAGTACTTC
-,TRBV30,-,TRBJ2-2,CACSRRGNTGELFF,TGTGCCTGCAGCCGACGTGGGAACACCGGGGAGCTGTTTTTT
TRBD1,TRBV28,-,TRBJ2-7,CASRGTETYEQYF,TGTGCCAGCAGGGGGACAGAGACTTACGAGCAGTACTTC
TRBD2,TRBV13,many,TRBJ2-7,CASSPPPLAGGGYEQYF,TGTGCCAGCAGCCCCCCGCCACTAGCGGGAGGGGGGTACGAGCAGTACTTC
TRBD1,TRBV6-1,many,TRBJ2-7,CASSGFELQGNEQYF,TGTGCCAGCAGTGGTTTCGAGCTACAGGGGAACGAGCAGTACTTC
-,TRBV10-1,once,TRBJ1-2,CASSDLDPRGYTF,TGCGCCAGCAGTGACCTGGACCCCCGCGGCTACACCTTC
-,TRBV10-1,-,TRBJ2-7,CASSETGPYEQYF,TGCGCCAGCAGTGAAACGGGTCCCTACGAGCAGTACTTC
-,TRBV6-1,many,TRBJ2-7,CASKAGSYEQYF,TGTGCCAGCAAAGCAGGGTCCTACGAGCAGTACTTC
-,TRBV7-8,once,TRBJ2-7,CASSPGPSDPTYEQYF,TGTGCCAGCAGCCCGGGCCCCTCCGACCCAACCTACGAGCAGTACTTC
-,TRBV6-5,many,TRBJ1-2,CASSSRVHYGYTF,TGTGCCAGCAGTTCCAGGGTACACTATGGCTACACCTTC
-,TRBV19,-,TRBJ1-2,CASSSTGRDGYTF,TGTGCCAGTAGTTCCACCGGACGTGATGGCTACACCTTC
-,TRBV5-1,many,TRBJ1-6,CASSLGGTGADSPLHF,TGCGCCAGCAGCTTGGGGGGAACGGGGGCTGATTCACCCCTCCACTTT
-,TRBV10-3,many,TRBJ2-7,CAGSRGASYEQYF,TGTGCCGGATCGCGAGGGGCTTCCTACGAGCAGTACTTC
-,TRBV6-2/TRBV6-3,many,TRBJ1-2,CASTKQADIYGYTF,TGTGCCAGCACCAAGCAGGCGGACATCTATGGCTACACCTTC
-,TRBV5-1,-,TRBJ1-1,CASTAGPPNTEAFF,TGCGCCAGCACCGCAGGGCCTCCGAACACTGAAGCTTTCTTT
-,TRBV30,many,TRBJ1-5,CAWGVGAYQPQHF,TGTGCCTGGGGAGTAGGAGCTTATCAGCCCCAGCATTTT
TRBD1,TRBV4-1,many,TRBJ1-1,CASSQGTAGVSTEAFF,TGCGCCAGCAGCCAGGGGACAGCGGGAGTCTCCACTGAAGCTTTCTTT
-,TRBV2,many,TRBJ2-5,CASNGQRKETQYF,TGTGCCAGCAACGGGCAGAGAAAAGAGACCCAGTACTTC
-,TRBV7-9,many,TRBJ1-2,CASSYGSPSYGYTF,TGTGCCAGCAGCTACGGGTCCCCCTCTTATGGCTACACCTTC